This is a list of T cell receptor beta chains from one sample in a study of T cell responses to AZD1222 COVID-19 vaccine. Measured with immunoSEQ multiplex PCR; TCRdb has only the in-frame clones, and not every one. This table holds 130,000 or so clones, 80% to 95% found once. Sequences were derived from peripheral blood, sampled on day 0 of AZD1222 vaccination. The receptors shown here come from an adult in good health. Each CDR3 is given with its conserved first and last residue. D genes are given only for firm matches. Expanded clones get a size class; other rows say once, few or many, or leave the size out.

d_call,v_call,clone_size,j_call,cdr3_aa,cdr3_nt
NA,TRBV30,NA,TRBJ1-2,CAWSARGTYGYTF,TGTGCCTGGAGTGCAAGGGGGACCTATGGCTACACCTTC
TRBD1,TRBV5-4,NA,TRBJ1-1,CASSSDRARVGTEAFF,TGTGCCAGCAGCTCGGACAGGGCTAGGGTGGGGACTGAAGCTTTCTTT
NA,TRBV2,NA,TRBJ1-2,CASSEFGTPGDYGYTF,TGTGCCAGCAGTGAATTTGGGACACCGGGGGACTATGGCTACACCTTC
NA,TRBV7-8,NA,TRBJ2-7,CASSAERGNYEQYF,TGTGCCAGCAGCGCAGAACGGGGGAACTACGAGCAGTACTTC
NA,TRBV28,NA,TRBJ2-7,CASRETGREQYF,TGTGCCAGCAGAGAAACAGGGCGGGAGCAGTACTTC
NA,TRBV27,once,TRBJ2-7,CASSLRHTYEQYF,TGTGCCAGCAGTTTAAGGCATACCTACGAGCAGTACTTC
NA,TRBV28,NA,TRBJ2-3,CASRKHSRSTQYF,TGTGCCAGCAGGAAACACTCTAGATCCACGCAGTATTTT
TRBD1,TRBV10-3,NA,TRBJ1-2,CAIRAQGADGYTF,TGTGCCATCAGGGCACAGGGGGCCGATGGCTACACCTTC
NA,TRBV3-1/TRBV3-2,NA,TRBJ1-1,CASSKNTGTTEAFF,TGTGCCAGCAGCAAAAACACAGGGACCACTGAAGCTTTCTTT
TRBD2,TRBV7-9,once,TRBJ2-3,CASSPQSGSGDTQYF,TGTGCCAGCAGCCCACAGAGCGGGAGCGGAGATACGCAGTATTTT
TRBD2,TRBV11-1,NA,TRBJ2-7,CASSPRGGQYEQYF,TGTGCCAGCAGCCCCCGGGGGGGTCAATACGAGCAGTACTTC
NA,TRBV11-2,NA,TRBJ2-7,CASSLEGSTLGEQYF,TGTGCCAGCAGCTTAGAGGGCAGCACCTTGGGCGAGCAGTACTTC
TRBD2,TRBV11-2,once,TRBJ2-7,CASSASGTSGYQSYEQYF,TGTGCCAGCAGCGCCTCCGGGACTAGCGGGTACCAGTCCTACGAGCAGTACTTC
TRBD2,TRBV5-1,NA,TRBJ2-3,CASTGLAGAEDTQYF,TGCGCCAGCACTGGACTAGCGGGAGCGGAGGATACGCAGTATTTT